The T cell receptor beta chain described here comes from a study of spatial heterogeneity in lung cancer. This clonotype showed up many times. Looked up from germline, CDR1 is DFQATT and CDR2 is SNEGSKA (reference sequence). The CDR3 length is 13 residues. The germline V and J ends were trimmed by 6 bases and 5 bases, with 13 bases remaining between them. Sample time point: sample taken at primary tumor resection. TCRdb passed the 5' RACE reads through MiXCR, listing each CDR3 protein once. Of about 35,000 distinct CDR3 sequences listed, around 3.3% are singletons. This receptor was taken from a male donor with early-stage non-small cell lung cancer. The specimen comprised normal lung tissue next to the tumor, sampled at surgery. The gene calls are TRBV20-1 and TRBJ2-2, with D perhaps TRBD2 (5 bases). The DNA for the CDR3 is TGCAGTGCGAGGGCGGCTGTTACCGGGGAGCTGTTTTTT. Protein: CSARAAVTGELFF.